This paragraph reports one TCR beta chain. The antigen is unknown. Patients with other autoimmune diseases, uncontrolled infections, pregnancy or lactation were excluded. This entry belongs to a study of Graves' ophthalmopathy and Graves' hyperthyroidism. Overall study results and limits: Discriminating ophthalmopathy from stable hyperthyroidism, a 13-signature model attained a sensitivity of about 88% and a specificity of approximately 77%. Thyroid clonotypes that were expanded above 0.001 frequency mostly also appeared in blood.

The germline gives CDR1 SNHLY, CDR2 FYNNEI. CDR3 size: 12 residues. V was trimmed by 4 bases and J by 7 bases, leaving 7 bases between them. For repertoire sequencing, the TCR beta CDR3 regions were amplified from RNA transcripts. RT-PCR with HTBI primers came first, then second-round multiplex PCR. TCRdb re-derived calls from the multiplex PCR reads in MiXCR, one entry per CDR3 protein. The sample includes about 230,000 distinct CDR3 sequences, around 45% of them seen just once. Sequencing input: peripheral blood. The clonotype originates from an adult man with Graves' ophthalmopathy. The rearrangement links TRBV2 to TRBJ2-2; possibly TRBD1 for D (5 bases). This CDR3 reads CASSVRVGELFF. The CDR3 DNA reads TGTGCCAGCAGTGTCAGGGTCGGGGAGCTGTTTTTT.